A selection of T cell receptor beta chains follows, all from one sample in a study of cytomegalovirus exposure and HLA in healthy donors. Using immunoSEQ multiplex PCR, the repertoire was profiled, and TCRdb retains in-frame clones only, with some absent. The table lists about 160,000 clones, around 68% of them singletons. Sample: PBMCs. These TCRs come from a woman aged 35 to 49 in good health and CMV-seropositive. Each CDR3 is given with its conserved first and last residue. Fields, in order: D gene, J gene, V gene, clone size, CDR3 DNA, CDR3 protein. The D gene is left open where the match is weak. Size tells how often a clone was seen (once, few, many) or the class of an expanded clone, and some rows leave it out.

>NA|TRBJ2-7|TRBV7-8|NA
TGTGCCAGCAGCTTGAGACAGAGATACTACGAGCAGTACTTC
CASSLRQRYYEQYF
>TRBD1|TRBJ2-5|TRBV6-5|NA
TGTGCCAGCAGCCTCCAGGCAGGGGGCGCGGAGACCCAGTACTTC
CASSLQAGGAETQYF
>NA|TRBJ2-5|TRBV7-8|NA
TGTGCCAGCAGCTTAGCGGGAGTAGCTTCAGAGACCCAGTACTTC
CASSLAGVASETQYF
>NA|TRBJ1-1|TRBV5-1|NA
TGCGCCAGCAGTCCACAGGTGAACACTGAAGCTTTCTTT
CASSPQVNTEAFF
>NA|TRBJ1-3|TRBV7-9|once
TGTGCCAGCAGCCTAGACAGGAACTACCTTGGAAACACCATATATTTT
CASSLDRNYLGNTIYF
>NA|TRBJ1-1|TRBV7-2|few
TGTGCCAGCAGCTTAATGGGGGCGGTGAACACTGAAGCTTTCTTT
CASSLMGAVNTEAFF
>NA|TRBJ2-2|TRBV6-1|NA
TGTGCCAGCAGGACAGCCCCCGGGGAGCTGTTTTTT
CASRTAPGELFF
>NA|TRBJ1-1|TRBV4-3|few
TGCGCCAGCAGCCAAGAACAGGGGAACACTGAAGCTTTCTTT
CASSQEQGNTEAFF
>TRBD2|TRBJ2-5|TRBV7-2|NA
TGTGCCAGCAGCCTCGGCGGGGGGAGACAAGAGACCCAGTACTTC
CASSLGGGRQETQYF
>TRBD2|TRBJ2-3|TRBV5-4|NA
TGTGCCAGCAGAGACAGCGGGGGGGCCCGCGACGATACGCAGTATTTT
CASRDSGGARDDTQYF
>TRBD1|TRBJ1-4|TRBV10-3|NA
TGTGCCATCAGCACCACTCAGGGGGATAATGAAAAACTGTTTTTT
CAISTTQGDNEKLFF
>TRBD1|TRBJ2-2|TRBV7-9|NA
TGTGCCAGCAGAGAATACGGGACAGGGGGCTTCACCGGGGAGCTGTTTTTT
CASREYGTGGFTGELFF
>NA|TRBJ1-1|TRBV25-1|few
TGTGCCAGCAGTGAATTGAGCGGAGTTGCTTTCTTT
CASSELSGVAFF
>NA|TRBJ2-2|TRBV5-6|NA
TGTGCCAGCAGCTTCCCTGACTCGTTGGGAGAGGGCGGGGAGCTGTTTTTT
CASSFPDSLGEGGELFF